These 6 T cell receptor beta chains came from one sample sequenced in a study of technical replicates of blood from a few donors. Generated by immunoSEQ multiplex PCR, the TCRdb table keeps only in-frame clones and is missing some. The table records tens of thousands of clones, roughly 91% of them present only once. Sequenced sample: T cells isolated from PBMCs. These receptors came from a human donor in good health.

The rearrangement uses TRBV4-1 and TRBJ1-4; tentatively, D is TRBD1 (5 bases). Germline V lookup: CDR1 MGHRA, CDR2 YSYEKL. Trimming took off 4 bases at V and 8 bases at J, with 20 bases between the two ends. The CDR3 sequence is 16 residues long. CDR3 nucleotide sequence: TGCGCCAGCAGCCTAGAGGTCAGGGCGACTGGGGAAAAACTGTTTTTT. Residues: CASSLEVRATGEKLFF.

The chain carries TRBV14 and TRBJ1-1; D is unclear. V gave up 5 bases and J gave up 3 bases, with 10 bases separating them. From germline, CDR1 is SGHDN and CDR2 FVKESK. CDR3 length: 13 amino acids. The CDR3 region has the DNA TGTGCCAGCAGCGGTGGGCCGGACACTGAAGCTTTCTTT. This translates into CASSGGPDTEAFF.

The rearrangement joins TRBV10-1 to TRBJ2-7; tentatively, D is TRBD2 (5 bases). There are 15 residues in the CDR3. Trimming took off 3 bases at V and 0 bases at J, with 12 bases between the two ends. The germline gives CDR1 WNHNN, CDR2 SYGVQD (reference sequence). The CDR3 loop is CASSEGRRSSYEQYF. CDR3 coding DNA: TGCGCCAGCAGTGAAGGGCGGAGGAGCTCCTACGAGCAGTACTTC.

The J gene is TRBJ2-1, the V gene TRBV19; a weak D match, TRBD2 (6 bases). CDR1 is LNHDA, CDR2 SQIVND, per germline (reference sequence). The CDR3 contains 19 residues. V was pared by 2 bases and J by 0 bases, with 20 bases between. The CDR3 spells CASSISTSLAYGSYNEQFF. In nucleotides, the CDR3 is TGTGCCAGTAGTATATCCACTAGCCTAGCGTATGGCTCCTACAATGAGCAGTTCTTC.

This clone was detected only once. The CDR3 loop is CASSSAAHGSYEQYF. The DNA for the CDR3 is TGTGCCAGCAGTTCGGCGGCCCACGGGTCCTACGAGCAGTACTTC. This chain joins TRBV28 and TRBJ2-7; no firm D call. Per the germline V gene, CDR1 is MDHEN and CDR2 is SYDVKM. CDR3 length: 15 residues. V lost 4 bases and J 1 base, leaving 14 bases between the germline ends.

This sequence joins TRBV6-1 and TRBJ2-7, with 7 bases identical to TRBD1. The V gene's germline CDR1 is MNHNS and CDR2 SASEGT. The J segment lost 2 bases and the V segment lost 3 bases, leaving 7 bases of the junction unmatched. The CDR3 consists of 15 residues. CDR3: CASSDQTGRTYEQYF. The CDR3 bases are TGTGCCAGCAGTGACCAGACAGGGAGAACCTACGAGCAGTACTTC.